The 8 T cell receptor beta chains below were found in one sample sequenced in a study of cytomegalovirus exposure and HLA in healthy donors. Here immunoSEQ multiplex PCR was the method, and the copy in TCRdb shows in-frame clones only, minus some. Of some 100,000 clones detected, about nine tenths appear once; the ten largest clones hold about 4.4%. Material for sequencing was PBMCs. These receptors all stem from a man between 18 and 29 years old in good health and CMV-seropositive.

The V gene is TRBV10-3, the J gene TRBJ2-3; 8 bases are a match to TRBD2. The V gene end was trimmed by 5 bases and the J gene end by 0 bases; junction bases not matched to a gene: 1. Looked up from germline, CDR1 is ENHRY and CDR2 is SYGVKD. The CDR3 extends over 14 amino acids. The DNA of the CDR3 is TGTGCCATCAGTCCGGGGGGGAGCACAGATACGCAGTATTTT. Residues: CAISPGGSTDTQYF.

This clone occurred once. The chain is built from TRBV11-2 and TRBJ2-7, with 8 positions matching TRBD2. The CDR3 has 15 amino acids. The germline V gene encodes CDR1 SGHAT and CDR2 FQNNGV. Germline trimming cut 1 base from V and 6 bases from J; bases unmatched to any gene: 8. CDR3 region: CASSLARGGRSEQYF. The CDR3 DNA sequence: TGTGCCAGCAGCTTAGCCCGGGGGGGAAGGAGCGAGCAGTACTTC.

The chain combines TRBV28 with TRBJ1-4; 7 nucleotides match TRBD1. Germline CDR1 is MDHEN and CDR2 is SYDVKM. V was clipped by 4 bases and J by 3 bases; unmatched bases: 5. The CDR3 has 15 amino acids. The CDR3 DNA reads TGTGCCAGCAGTTCCACAGGGGTAGCTAATGAAAAACTGTTTTTT. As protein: CASSSTGVANEKLFF.

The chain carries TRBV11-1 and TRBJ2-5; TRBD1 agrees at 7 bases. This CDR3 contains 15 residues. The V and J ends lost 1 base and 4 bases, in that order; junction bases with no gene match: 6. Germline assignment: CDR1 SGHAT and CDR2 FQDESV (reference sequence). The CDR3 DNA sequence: TGTGCCAGCAGCTTAGAGACAGGGATAGGAGAGACCCAGTACTTC. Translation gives CASSLETGIGETQYF.

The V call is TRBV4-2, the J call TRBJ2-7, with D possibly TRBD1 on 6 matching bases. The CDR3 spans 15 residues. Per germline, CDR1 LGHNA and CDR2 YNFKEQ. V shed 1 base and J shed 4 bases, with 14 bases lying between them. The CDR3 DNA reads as TGTGCCAGCAGCCAAGTAGGGGGTGCTCCTTACGAGCAGTACTTC. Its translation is CASSQVGGAPYEQYF.

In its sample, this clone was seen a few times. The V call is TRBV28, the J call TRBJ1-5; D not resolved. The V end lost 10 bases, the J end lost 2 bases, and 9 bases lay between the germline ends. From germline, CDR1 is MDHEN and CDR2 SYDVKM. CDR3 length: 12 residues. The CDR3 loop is CAINSGNQPQHF. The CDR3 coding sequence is TGTGCCATAAACAGTGGCAATCAGCCCCAGCATTTT.

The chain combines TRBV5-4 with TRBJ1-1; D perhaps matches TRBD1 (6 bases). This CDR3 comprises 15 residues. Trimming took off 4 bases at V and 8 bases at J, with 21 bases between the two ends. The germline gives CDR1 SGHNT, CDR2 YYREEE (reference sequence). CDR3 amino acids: CASSRGGGVDREAFF. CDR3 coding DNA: TGTGCCAGCAGCCGGGGAGGGGGGGTCGACAGGGAAGCTTTCTTT. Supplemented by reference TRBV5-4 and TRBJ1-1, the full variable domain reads ETGVTQSPTHLIKTRGQQVTLRCSSQSGHNTVSWYQQALGQGPQFIFQYYREEENGRGNFPPRFSGLQFPNYSSELNVNALELDDSALYLCASSRGGGVDREAFFGQGTRLTVV.

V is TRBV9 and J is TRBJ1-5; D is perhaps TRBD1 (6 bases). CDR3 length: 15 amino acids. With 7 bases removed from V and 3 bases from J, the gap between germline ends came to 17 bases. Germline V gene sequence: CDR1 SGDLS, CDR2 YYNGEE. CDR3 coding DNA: TGTGCCAGCTCCCTAGAGGGGGGGCTCAATCAGCCCCAGCATTTT. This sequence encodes CASSLEGGLNQPQHF. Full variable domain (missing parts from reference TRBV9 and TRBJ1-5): DSGVTQTPKHLITATGQRVTLRCSPRSGDLSVYWYQQSLDQGLQFLIQYYNGEERAKGNILERFSAQQFPDLHSELNLSSLELGDSALYFCASSLEGGLNQPQHFGDGTRLSIL.